A selection of T cell receptor beta chains follows, all from one sample in a study of shared clonotypes between healthy human individuals. The assay was immunoSEQ multiplex PCR, and TCRdb's table has in-frame clones only and misses some. This sample carries some 2 million clones, roughly 95% of them seen once, and the ten largest clones take 1.2%. Specimen: naive CD8+ T cells sorted from blood. These receptors were collected from a man aged 18 to 30 in good health. CDR3s include the opening cysteine and the closing phenylalanine or tryptophan. D genes are given only for firm matches. Clone size is stated in some rows and not others, as once, few, many or a class when expanded.

clone size	V gene	D gene	J gene	CDR3 DNA	CDR3 protein
NA	TRBV5-6	NA	TRBJ1-5	TGTGCCAGCAGCCACGGATTCTCAGCACAGCCCCAGCATTTT	CASSHGFSAQPQHF
NA	TRBV4-3	NA	TRBJ1-2	TGCGCCAGCAGCCAAGATTCGGGCGACTATGGCTACACCTTC	CASSQDSGDYGYTF
NA	TRBV30	TRBD1	TRBJ2-7	TGTGCCTGGGATGACCAGGGGACAGGCATCCACGAGCAGTACTTC	CAWDDQGTGIHEQYF
NA	TRBV2	TRBD1	TRBJ2-7	TGTGCCAGCAGTCGGGGACAGGGCGATTACGAGCAGTACTTC	CASSRGQGDYEQYF
NA	TRBV11-2	NA	TRBJ2-7	TGTGCCAGCAGCTTAGCGGTCGGACTCGCGTACGAGCAGTACTTC	CASSLAVGLAYEQYF
NA	TRBV7-9	TRBD2	TRBJ2-3	TGTGCCAGCAGCTTAGATTTTGCGGGAGTTGGCACAGATACGCAGTATTTT	CASSLDFAGVGTDTQYF
once	TRBV14	NA	TRBJ2-3	TGTGCCAGCAGCCAAGATGCGGCTGGCTGGGGCACAGATACGCAGTATTTT	CASSQDAAGWGTDTQYF
NA	TRBV5-8	NA	TRBJ1-5	TGTGCCAGCATCGAACTCGTGACCGATAGCAATCAGCCCCAGCATTTT	CASIELVTDSNQPQHF
NA	TRBV28	NA	TRBJ2-2	TGTGCCAGCAGTTTAACAGGAGCGGGGAACACCGGGGAGCTGTTTTTT	CASSLTGAGNTGELFF
NA	TRBV28	NA	TRBJ2-7	TGTGCCAGCTCCGGGCTAAGCCACTACGAGCAGTACTTC	CASSGLSHYEQYF
NA	TRBV9	NA	TRBJ2-7	TGTGCCAGCAGCGTAGAGTCCGGGCCATCCTACGAGCAGTACTTC	CASSVESGPSYEQYF
NA	TRBV27	NA	TRBJ1-6	TGTGCCAGCAGCCCAGTGGGGTTTGATTCACCCCTCCACTTT	CASSPVGFDSPLHF
NA	TRBV6-5	NA	TRBJ2-1	TGTGCCAGCAGTTACGGGAATGAGCAGTTCTTC	CASSYGNEQFF
NA	TRBV4-1	TRBD1	TRBJ1-1	TGCGCCAGCAGCCAAGATCCAGGGACAGTTGAAGCTTTCTTT	CASSQDPGTVEAFF
NA	TRBV2	NA	TRBJ2-3	TGTGCCAGCAGTACCGGGACCGAGTACCCAGATACGCAGTATTTT	CASSTGTEYPDTQYF
NA	TRBV7-9	TRBD1	TRBJ2-7	TGTGCCAGCAGCTGGGGACAGGGGTTATCCTACGAGCAGTACTTC	CASSWGQGLSYEQYF
NA	TRBV27	NA	TRBJ2-7	TGTGCCAGCAGTTCTGGACCTTCCTACGAGCAGTACTTC	CASSSGPSYEQYF
NA	TRBV7-2	TRBD2	TRBJ2-1	TGTGCCAGCAGCTCGACAGGGGGACTAGCGGGGATCTCCTACAATGAGCAGTTCTTC	CASSSTGGLAGISYNEQFF
NA	TRBV30	NA	TRBJ1-1	TGTGCCTGGAGTGTCGCGACGGTTTTCTCTGAAGCTTTCTTT	CAWSVATVFSEAFF
NA	TRBV29-1	NA	TRBJ2-1	TGCAGCGTTGAACCAGGGAGTTCGGATGAGCAGTTCTTC	CSVEPGSSDEQFF
NA	TRBV4-3	TRBD2	TRBJ2-3	TGCGCCAGCAGCCAAGACGGGTTTAGCGGGAGTGCGTTCAGCACAGATACGCAGTATTTT	CASSQDGFSGSAFSTDTQYF
NA	TRBV11-2	TRBD1	TRBJ2-7	TGTGCCAGCAGCTTTTTTCCTCGGGACAGCTACGAGCAGTACTTC	CASSFFPRDSYEQYF
NA	TRBV11-3	NA	TRBJ1-2	TGTGCCAGCAGCTTTAGCAAGGCAATCACTCACTATGGCTACACCTTC	CASSFSKAITHYGYTF
once	TRBV6-5	TRBD2	TRBJ2-7	TGTGCCAGCAGTTACTCCCTAGCGGGAGTGCAGTACTTC	CASSYSLAGVQYF
NA	TRBV5-4	NA	TRBJ1-2	TGTGCCAGCAGCTTGGGCAACTATGGCTACACCTTC	CASSLGNYGYTF
NA	TRBV25-1	NA	TRBJ1-3	TGTGCCAGCAGTGAAATGGGGGGAAGCACCATATATTTT	CASSEMGGSTIYF
NA	TRBV9	NA	TRBJ2-3	TGTGCCAGCATGGCTAGCGGCACAGATACGCAGTATTTT	CASMASGTDTQYF
NA	TRBV9	NA	TRBJ1-5	TGTGCCAGCAGCGACCCCCCGGGGGACAGCAATCAGCCCCAGCATTTT	CASSDPPGDSNQPQHF
NA	TRBV6-4	NA	TRBJ1-2	TGTGCCAGCACCCCCGGACAGCTCCTCGGATGCACCTTC	CASTPGQLLGCTF
once	TRBV27	NA	TRBJ2-6	TGTGCCAGCAGTCCGCTCGGGCGGGCCTCTGGGGCCAACGTCCTGACTTTC	CASSPLGRASGANVLTF
NA	TRBV29-1	NA	TRBJ2-7	TGCAGCGTTGAGATAGGGGAAAGCTCCTACGAGCAGTACTTC	CSVEIGESSYEQYF
NA	TRBV11-2	NA	TRBJ2-7	TGTGCCAGCAGCAAGGAGGGTCCCCTTTCCTCCAACTACGAGCAGTACTTC	CASSKEGPLSSNYEQYF
few	TRBV2	NA	TRBJ2-7	TGTGCCCGAAGGGTGACCAGCCCCTACGAGCAGTACTTC	CARRVTSPYEQYF
once	TRBV9	TRBD1	TRBJ1-6	TGTGCCAGCAGCGTAGAAGGGACAGGGGGCTTTTCACCCCTCCACTTT	CASSVEGTGGFSPLHF
NA	TRBV13	NA	TRBJ2-7	TGTGCCAGCAGCTTAGTCAGGGCCAAGCACGAGCAGTACTTC	CASSLVRAKHEQYF
NA	TRBV12-5	NA	TRBJ2-5	TGTGCTAGTGGTTTGCCCCCCGAGGGGCGACAAGAGACCCAGTACTTC	CASGLPPEGRQETQYF
NA	TRBV13	TRBD2	TRBJ2-1	TGTGCCAGCAGCTTAGGAAATGGACTAGCGGGAGTCAATGAGCAGTTCTTC	CASSLGNGLAGVNEQFF
once	TRBV27	TRBD1	TRBJ2-7	TGTGCCAGCAGCCTCGACAGGGAGTCCGACGAGCAGTACTTC	CASSLDRESDEQYF
NA	TRBV7-9	NA	TRBJ2-7	TGTGCCAGCAGTTACGACAGTAACCACGAGCAGTACTTC	CASSYDSNHEQYF
NA	TRBV7-9	TRBD2	TRBJ2-2	TGTGCCAGCAGCCAATTAATGATAGCGGGTTGGACCGGGGAGCTGTTTTTT	CASSQLMIAGWTGELFF
NA	TRBV27	NA	TRBJ1-6	TGTGCCAGCAGTGCGAGCGGGACGGGCACATCACCCCTCCACTTT	CASSASGTGTSPLHF
NA	TRBV27	NA	TRBJ2-4	TGTGCCAGCAGTCTTCTCTACCCGGGGGGCGGGGGCATTCAGTACTTC	CASSLLYPGGGGIQYF
NA	TRBV6-6	NA	TRBJ2-7	TGTGCCAGCAGTTCCTTGGACTCGGTCCGAGGATACGAGCAGTACTTC	CASSSLDSVRGYEQYF
NA	TRBV19	NA	TRBJ1-1	TGTGCCAGTAGTGCCCGGGGACGGGAAGACGCTGAAGCTTTCTTT	CASSARGREDAEAFF
NA	TRBV6-1	TRBD1	TRBJ2-6	TGTGCCAGCAGTGAAATCGGACAGGGGGCACTCGGGGCCAACGTCCTGACTTTC	CASSEIGQGALGANVLTF
NA	TRBV15	TRBD2	TRBJ2-7	TGTGCCACCAGCTCTCTACTAGCGGCGGGTGAGCAGTACTTC	CATSSLLAAGEQYF